In its sample, the clone carrying this TCR beta chain was seen a few times. The target antigen is unknown. The CDR3 covers 17 residues. The V gene's germline CDR1 is SGHRS and CDR2 YFSETQ. V lost 0 bases and J lost 1, with 15 bases in between. The data originate from a study of blood T cells in healthy people across ages. Study in general: About one barcoded beta molecule per two T cells came from capture by template switching.

Study results and limitations: Estimated diversity across one million T cells was deemed an underestimate. The recorded TCR beta diversity per million T cells decreased in a roughly linear manner with age.

It was with a sample-barcoded 5' primer and a J-beta primer mix that a second PCR of roughly 7 to 12 cycles was run. TCRdb passed the 5' RACE reads through MiXCR, listing each CDR3 protein once. The sample includes over 600,000 distinct CDR3 sequences, more than 20% of them seen just once. The sequence was obtained from a man in his 70s in good health. This rearrangement joins TRBV5-1 to TRBJ2-3, with D tentatively TRBD2 (5 bases). Sequencing was done on a sample of blood. Here the CDR3 reads CASSLGVWELGTDTQYF. CDR3 in DNA: TGCGCCAGCAGCTTGGGTGTGTGGGAGCTTGGCACAGATACGCAGTATTTT.